This T cell receptor beta chain was identified during a study of glioma-infiltrating T cells. TCR alpha and beta CDR3 regions were amplified from RNA using iRepertoire nested multiplex PCR. TCRdb re-derived calls from the multiplex PCR reads in MiXCR, one entry per CDR3 protein. In the table there are 100,000 to 150,000 distinct CDR3 sequences, roughly 20% of which are singletons. Study-wide results and limits: Above-expected tissue-blood divergence occurred in all gliomas, most in low-grade ones.

The CDR3 extends over 15 amino acids. Losses at the gene ends were 6 bases for V and 4 bases for J; bases not matched to a gene: 10. This clonotype was observed many times. Its target is not known. The sequence came from a human donor with low-grade glioma or glioblastoma, undergoing nonglioma brain surgery, or in good health (not recorded which). The sample comprised glioma tissue, nonneoplastic brain tissue, or PBMCs (not recorded which). The chain recombines TRBV12-3 or TRBV12-4 with TRBJ2-5; 8 positions agree with TRBD2. Here the CDR3 reads CASSSISGSVETQYF. In DNA, the CDR3 is TGTGCCAGCAGCTCGATCAGCGGGAGCGTAGAGACCCAGTACTTC.